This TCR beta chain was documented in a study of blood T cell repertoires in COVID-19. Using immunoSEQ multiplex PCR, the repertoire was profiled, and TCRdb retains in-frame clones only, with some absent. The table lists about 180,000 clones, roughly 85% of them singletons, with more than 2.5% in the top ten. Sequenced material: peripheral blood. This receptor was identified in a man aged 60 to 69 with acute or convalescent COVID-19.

The CDR3: CASSVRDRGREQYF. CDR3 nucleotides: TGTGCCAGTAGTGTCCGGGACAGGGGGCGCGAGCAGTACTTC. This chain joins TRBV19 and TRBJ2-7; 12 bases align to TRBD1. Germline-derived CDR1 and CDR2 are LNHDA and SQIVND (reference sequence). V lost 5 bases and J lost 6; bases outside the gene matches: 5. This CDR3 contains 14 residues.